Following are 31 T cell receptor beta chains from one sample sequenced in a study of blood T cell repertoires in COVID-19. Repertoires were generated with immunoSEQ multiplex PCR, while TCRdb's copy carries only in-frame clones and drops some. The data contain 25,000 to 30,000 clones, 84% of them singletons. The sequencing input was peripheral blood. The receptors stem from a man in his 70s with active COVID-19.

DNA for the CDR3: TGTGCCAGTAGTATGGGCACTAGCCCGTCCGATACGCAGTATTTT. Residues: CASSMGTSPSDTQYF. The rearrangement links TRBV19 to TRBJ2-3; D is possibly TRBD2 (6 bases). V was clipped by 3 bases and J by 6 bases, with 16 bases between them. The CDR3 is 15 amino acids. CDR1 and CDR2 from the germline V gene are LNHDA and SQIVND (reference sequence).

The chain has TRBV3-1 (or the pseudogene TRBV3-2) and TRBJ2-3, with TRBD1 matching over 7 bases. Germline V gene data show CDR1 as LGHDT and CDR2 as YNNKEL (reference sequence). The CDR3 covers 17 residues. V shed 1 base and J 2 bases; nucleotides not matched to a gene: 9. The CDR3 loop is CASSQVPATGSTDTQYF. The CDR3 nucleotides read TGTGCCAGCAGCCAAGTCCCTGCGACAGGGTCCACAGATACGCAGTATTTT.

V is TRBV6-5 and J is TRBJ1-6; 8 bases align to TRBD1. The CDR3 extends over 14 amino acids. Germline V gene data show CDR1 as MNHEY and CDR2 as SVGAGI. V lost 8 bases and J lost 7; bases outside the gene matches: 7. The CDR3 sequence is CASRSGTGNSPLHF. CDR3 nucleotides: TGTGCCAGCCGATCCGGGACAGGAAATTCACCCCTCCACTTT.

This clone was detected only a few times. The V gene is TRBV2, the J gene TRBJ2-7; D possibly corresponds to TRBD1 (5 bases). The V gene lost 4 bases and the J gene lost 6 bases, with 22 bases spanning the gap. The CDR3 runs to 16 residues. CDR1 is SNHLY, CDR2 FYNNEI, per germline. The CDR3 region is CASSGGRSTGQREQYF. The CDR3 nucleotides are TGTGCCAGCAGTGGGGGCAGAAGCACCGGGCAGCGCGAGCAGTACTTC.

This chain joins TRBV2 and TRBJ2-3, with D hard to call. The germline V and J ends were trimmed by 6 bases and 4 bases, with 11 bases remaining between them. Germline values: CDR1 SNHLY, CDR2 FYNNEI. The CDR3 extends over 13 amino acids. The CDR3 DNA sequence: TGTGCCAGCAGCGCGAATCTTGCAGATACGCAGTATTTT. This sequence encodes CASSANLADTQYF.

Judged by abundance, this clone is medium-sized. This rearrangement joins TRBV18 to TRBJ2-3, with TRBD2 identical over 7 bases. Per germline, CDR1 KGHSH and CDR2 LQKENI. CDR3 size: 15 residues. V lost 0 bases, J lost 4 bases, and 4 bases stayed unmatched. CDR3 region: CASSPPAGEPDTQYF. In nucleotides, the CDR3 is TGTGCCAGCTCACCACCGGCGGGGGAGCCAGATACGCAGTATTTT.

This CDR3 reads CASSLGTGSLSNQPQHF. The DNA of the CDR3 is TGTGCCAGCAGCCTGGGTACAGGGTCATTGAGCAATCAGCCCCAGCATTTT. The V gene is TRBV9, the J gene TRBJ1-5; a weak D match, TRBD1 (6 bases). Germline V lookup: CDR1 SGDLS, CDR2 YYNGEE. V lost 4 bases and J lost 1, with 18 bases in between. The CDR3 runs 17 residues.

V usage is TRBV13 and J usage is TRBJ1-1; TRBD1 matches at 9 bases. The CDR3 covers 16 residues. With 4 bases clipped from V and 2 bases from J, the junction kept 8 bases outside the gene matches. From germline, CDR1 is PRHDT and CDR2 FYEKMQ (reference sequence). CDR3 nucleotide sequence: TGTGCCAGCAGCTCCGGGACAGGGTCACCTAACACTGAAGCTTTCTTT. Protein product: CASSSGTGSPNTEAFF. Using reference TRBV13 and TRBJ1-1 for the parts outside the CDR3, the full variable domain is AAGVIQSPRHLIKEKRETATLKCYPIPRHDTVYWYQQGPGQDPQFLISFYEKMQSDKGSIPDRFSAQQFSDYHSELNMSSLELGDSALYFCASSSGTGSPNTEAFFGQGTRLTVV.

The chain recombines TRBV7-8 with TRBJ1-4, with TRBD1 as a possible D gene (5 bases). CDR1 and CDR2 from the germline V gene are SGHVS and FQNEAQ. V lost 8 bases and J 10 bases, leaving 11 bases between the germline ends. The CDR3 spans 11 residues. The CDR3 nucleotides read TGTGCCAGCCACGACCAGGGAAAACTGTTTTTT. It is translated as CASHDQGKLFF.

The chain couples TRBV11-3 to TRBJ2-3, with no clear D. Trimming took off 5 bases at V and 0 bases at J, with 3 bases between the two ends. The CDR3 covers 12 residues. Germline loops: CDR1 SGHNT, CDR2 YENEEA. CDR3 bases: TGTGCCAGCAGCCATAGCACAGATACGCAGTATTTT. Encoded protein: CASSHSTDTQYF.

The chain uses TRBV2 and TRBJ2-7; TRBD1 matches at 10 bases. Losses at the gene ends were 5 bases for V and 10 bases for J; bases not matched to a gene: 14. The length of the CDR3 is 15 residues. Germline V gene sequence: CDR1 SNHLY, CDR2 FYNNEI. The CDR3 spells CASSPSSTGGAPQYF. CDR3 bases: TGTGCCAGCAGTCCTAGTTCGACAGGGGGCGCGCCTCAGTACTTC.

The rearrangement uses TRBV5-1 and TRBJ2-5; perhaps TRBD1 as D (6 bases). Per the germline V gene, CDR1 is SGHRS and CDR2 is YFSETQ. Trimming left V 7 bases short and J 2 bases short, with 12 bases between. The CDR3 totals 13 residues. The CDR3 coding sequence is TGCGCCAGCCGACAGGCGCTACAAGAGACCCAGTACTTC. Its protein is CASRQALQETQYF.

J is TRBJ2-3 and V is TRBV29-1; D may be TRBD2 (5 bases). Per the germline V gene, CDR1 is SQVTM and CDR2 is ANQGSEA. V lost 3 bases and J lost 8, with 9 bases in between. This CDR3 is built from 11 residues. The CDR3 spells CSVDLALTQYF. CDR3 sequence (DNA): TGCAGCGTTGACCTAGCTCTTACGCAGTATTTT.

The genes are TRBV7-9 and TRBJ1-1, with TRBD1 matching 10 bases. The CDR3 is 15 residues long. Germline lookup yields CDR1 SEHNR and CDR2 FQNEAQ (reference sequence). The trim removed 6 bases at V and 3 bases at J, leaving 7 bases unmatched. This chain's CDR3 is CASSDPGQGHTEAFF. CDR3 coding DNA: TGTGCCAGCAGTGATCCGGGACAGGGGCACACTGAAGCTTTCTTT.

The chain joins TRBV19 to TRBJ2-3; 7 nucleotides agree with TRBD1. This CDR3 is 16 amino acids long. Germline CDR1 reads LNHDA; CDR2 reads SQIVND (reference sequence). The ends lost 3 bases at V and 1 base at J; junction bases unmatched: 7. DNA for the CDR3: TGTGCCAGTAGTATCGGACAGGCGAGGGGCACAGATACGCAGTATTTT. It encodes CASSIGQARGTDTQYF.

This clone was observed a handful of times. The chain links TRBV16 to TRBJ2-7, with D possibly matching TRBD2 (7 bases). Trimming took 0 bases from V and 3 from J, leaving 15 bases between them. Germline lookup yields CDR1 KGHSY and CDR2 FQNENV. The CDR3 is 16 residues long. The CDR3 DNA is TGTGCCAGCAGCCAATCGCCTGGGGGAGGGGGCTACGAGCAGTACTTC. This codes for CASSQSPGGGGYEQYF. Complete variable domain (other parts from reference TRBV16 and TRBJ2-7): GEEVAQTPKHLVRGEGQKAKLYCAPIKGHSYVFWYQQVLKNEFKFLISFQNENVFDETGMPKERFSAKCLPNSPCSLEIQATKLEDSAVYFCASSQSPGGGGYEQYFGPGTRLTVT.

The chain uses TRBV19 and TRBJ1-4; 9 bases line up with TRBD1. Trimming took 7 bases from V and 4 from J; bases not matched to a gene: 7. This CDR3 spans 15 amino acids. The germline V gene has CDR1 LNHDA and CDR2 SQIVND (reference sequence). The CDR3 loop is CASNLGDRVNEKLFF. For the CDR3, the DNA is TGTGCCAGTAATCTCGGGGACAGGGTTAATGAAAAACTGTTTTTT.

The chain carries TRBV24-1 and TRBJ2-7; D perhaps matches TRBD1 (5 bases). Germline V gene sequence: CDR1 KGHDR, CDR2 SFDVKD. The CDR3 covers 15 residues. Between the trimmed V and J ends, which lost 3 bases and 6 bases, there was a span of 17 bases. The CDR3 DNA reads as TGTGCCACCAGTGATGCAGGGTACGGTTCGGTCGAGCAGTACTTC. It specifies CATSDAGYGSVEQYF.

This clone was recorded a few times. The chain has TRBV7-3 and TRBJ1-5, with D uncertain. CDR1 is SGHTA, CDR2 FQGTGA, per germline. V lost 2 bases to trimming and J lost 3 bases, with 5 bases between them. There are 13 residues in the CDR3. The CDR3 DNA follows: TGTGCCAGCAGCTTAGGGCCCAATCAGCCCCAGCATTTT. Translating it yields CASSLGPNQPQHF.

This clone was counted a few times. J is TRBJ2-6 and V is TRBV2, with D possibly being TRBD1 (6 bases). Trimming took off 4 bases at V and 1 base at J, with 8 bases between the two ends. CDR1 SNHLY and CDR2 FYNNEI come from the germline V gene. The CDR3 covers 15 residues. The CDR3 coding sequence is TGTGCCAGCAGTGGCAGGGGATCTGGGGCCAACGTCCTGACTTTC. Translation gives CASSGRGSGANVLTF.

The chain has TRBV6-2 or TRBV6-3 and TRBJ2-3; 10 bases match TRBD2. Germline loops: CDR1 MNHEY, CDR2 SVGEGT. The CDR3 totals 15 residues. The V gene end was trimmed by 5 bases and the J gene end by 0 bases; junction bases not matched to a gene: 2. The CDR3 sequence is CASSASGGSTDTQYF. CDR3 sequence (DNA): TGTGCCAGCAGTGCTAGCGGGGGCAGCACAGATACGCAGTATTTT.

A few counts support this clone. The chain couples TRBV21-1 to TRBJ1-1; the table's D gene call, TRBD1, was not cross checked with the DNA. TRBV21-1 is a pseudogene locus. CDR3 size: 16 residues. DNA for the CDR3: TGTGCCAGCAGCAGAACAGGGGGGAACGGGAACACTGAAGCTTTCTTT. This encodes CASSRTGGNGNTEAFF.

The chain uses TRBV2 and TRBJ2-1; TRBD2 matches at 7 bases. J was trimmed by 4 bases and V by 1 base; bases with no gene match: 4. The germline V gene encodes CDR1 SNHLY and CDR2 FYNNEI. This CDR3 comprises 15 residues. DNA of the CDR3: TGTGCCAGCAGTGAAGGGACTAGGTATTACAATGAGCAGTTCTTC. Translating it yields CASSEGTRYYNEQFF. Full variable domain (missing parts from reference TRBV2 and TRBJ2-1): EPEVTQTPSHQVTQMGQEVILRCVPISNHLYFYWYRQILGQKVEFLVSFYNNEISEKSEIFDDQFSVERPDGSNFTLKIRSTKLEDSAMYFCASSEGTRYYNEQFFGPGTRLTVL.

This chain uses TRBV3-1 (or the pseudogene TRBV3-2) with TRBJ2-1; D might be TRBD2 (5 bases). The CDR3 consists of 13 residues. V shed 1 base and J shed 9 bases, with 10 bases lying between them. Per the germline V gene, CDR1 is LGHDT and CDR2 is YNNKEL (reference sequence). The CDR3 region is CASSQGFGIEQFF. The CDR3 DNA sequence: TGTGCCAGCAGCCAAGGATTCGGGATTGAGCAGTTCTTC.

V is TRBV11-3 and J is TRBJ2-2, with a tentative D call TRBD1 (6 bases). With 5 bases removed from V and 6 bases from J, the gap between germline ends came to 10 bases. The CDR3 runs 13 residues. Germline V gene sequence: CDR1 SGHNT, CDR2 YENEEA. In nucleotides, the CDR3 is TGTGCCAGCAGCCAACAGGGCTCCGGGGAGCTGTTTTTT. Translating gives CASSQQGSGELFF. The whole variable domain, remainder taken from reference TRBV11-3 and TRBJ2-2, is EAGVVQSPRYKIIEKKQPVAFWCNPISGHNTLYWYLQNLGQGPELLIRYENEEAVDDSQLPKDRFSAERLKGVDSTLKIQPAELGDSAVYLCASSQQGSGELFFGEGSRLTVL.

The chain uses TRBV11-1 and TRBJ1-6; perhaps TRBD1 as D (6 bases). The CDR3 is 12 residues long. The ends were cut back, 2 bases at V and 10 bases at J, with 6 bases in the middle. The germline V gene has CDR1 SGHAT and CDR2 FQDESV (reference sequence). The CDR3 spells CASSLRGSPLHF. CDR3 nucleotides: TGTGCCAGCAGCTTAAGGGGGTCACCCCTCCACTTT. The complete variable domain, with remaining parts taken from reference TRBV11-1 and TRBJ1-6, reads EAEVAQSPRYKITEKSQAVAFWCDPISGHATLYWYRQILGQGPELLVQFQDESVVDDSQLPKDRFSAERLKGVDSTLKIQPAELGDSAMYLCASSLRGSPLHFGNGTRLTVT.

CDR3: CATDLQGPISYEQYF. The CDR3 bases are TGCGCCACCGATCTACAGGGCCCCATCTCCTACGAGCAGTACTTC. The chain carries TRBV5-1 and TRBJ2-7; perhaps TRBD1 as D (6 bases). Trimming stripped 9 bases from V and 0 bases from J, with 19 bases between. CDR3 size: 15 residues. CDR1 SGHRS and CDR2 YFSETQ come from the germline V gene.

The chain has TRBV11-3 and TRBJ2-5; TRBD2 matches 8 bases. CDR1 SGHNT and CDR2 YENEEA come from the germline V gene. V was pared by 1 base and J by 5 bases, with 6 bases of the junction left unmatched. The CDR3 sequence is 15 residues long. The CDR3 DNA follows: TGTGCCAGCAGCTTAGGAGGGACTAGACTTGAGACCCAGTACTTC. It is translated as CASSLGGTRLETQYF.

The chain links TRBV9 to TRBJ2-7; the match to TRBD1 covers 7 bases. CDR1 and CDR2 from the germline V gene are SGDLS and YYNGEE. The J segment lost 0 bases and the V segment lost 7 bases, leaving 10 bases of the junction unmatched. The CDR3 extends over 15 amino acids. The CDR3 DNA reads TGTGCCAGCTTCGGACAGGCAGAAAGCTCCTACGAGCAGTACTTC. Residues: CASFGQAESSYEQYF.

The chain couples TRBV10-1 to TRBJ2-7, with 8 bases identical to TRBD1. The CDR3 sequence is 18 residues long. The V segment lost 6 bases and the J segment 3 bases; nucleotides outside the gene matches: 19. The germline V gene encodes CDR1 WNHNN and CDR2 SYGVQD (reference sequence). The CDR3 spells CASSGPRGLHPIIYEQYF. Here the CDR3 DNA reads TGCGCCAGCAGCGGTCCCAGGGGGCTCCATCCTATAATCTACGAGCAGTACTTC.

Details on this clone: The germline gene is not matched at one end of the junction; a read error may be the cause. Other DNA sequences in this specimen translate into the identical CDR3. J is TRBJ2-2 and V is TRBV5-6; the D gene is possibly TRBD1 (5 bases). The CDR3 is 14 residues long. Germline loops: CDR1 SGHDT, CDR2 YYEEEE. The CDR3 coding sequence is TGCGCCAGCAGCTATGGACACTACACCGGGGAGCTGTTTTTT. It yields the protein CASSYGHYTGELFF.